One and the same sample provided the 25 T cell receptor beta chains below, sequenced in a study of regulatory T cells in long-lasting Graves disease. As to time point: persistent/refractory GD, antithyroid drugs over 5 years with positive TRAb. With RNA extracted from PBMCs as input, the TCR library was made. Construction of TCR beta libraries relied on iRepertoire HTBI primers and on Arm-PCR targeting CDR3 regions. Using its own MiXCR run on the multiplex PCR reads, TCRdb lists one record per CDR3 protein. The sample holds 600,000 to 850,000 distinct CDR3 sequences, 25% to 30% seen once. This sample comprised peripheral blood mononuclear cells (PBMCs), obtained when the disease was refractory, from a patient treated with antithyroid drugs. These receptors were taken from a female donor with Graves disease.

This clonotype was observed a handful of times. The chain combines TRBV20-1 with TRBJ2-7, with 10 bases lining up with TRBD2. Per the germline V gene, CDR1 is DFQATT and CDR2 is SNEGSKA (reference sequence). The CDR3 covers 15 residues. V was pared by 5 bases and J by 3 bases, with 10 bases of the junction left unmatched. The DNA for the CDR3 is TGCAGTGCTGCCTCCGGGACTAGCGAGAGCTACGAGCAGTACTTC. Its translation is CSAASGTSESYEQYF.

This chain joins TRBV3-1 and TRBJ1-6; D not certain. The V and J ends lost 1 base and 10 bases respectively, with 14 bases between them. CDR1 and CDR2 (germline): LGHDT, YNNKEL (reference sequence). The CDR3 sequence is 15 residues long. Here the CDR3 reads CASSQGQAVGSPLHF. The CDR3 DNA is TGTGCCAGCAGCCAAGGTCAGGCCGTAGGGTCACCCCTCCACTTT.

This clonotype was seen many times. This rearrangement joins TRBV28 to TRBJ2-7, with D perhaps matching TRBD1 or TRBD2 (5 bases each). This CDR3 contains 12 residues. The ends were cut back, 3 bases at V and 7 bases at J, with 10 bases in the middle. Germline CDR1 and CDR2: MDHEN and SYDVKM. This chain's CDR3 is CASSLRGDEQYF. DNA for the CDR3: TGTGCCAGCAGTTTGAGAGGGGATGAGCAGTACTTC.

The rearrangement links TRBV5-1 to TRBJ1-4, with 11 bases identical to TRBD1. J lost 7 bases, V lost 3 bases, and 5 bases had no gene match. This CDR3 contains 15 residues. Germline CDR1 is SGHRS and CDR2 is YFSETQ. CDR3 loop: CASSYRTGGTEKLFF. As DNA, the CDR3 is TGCGCCAGCAGCTATCGGACAGGGGGCACTGAAAAACTGTTTTTT. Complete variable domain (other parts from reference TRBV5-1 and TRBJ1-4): KAGVTQTPRYLIKTRGQQVTLSCSPISGHRSVSWYQQTPGQGLQFLFEYFSETQRNKGNFPGRFSGRQFSNSRSEMNVSTLELGDSALYLCASSYRTGGTEKLFFGSGTQLSVL.

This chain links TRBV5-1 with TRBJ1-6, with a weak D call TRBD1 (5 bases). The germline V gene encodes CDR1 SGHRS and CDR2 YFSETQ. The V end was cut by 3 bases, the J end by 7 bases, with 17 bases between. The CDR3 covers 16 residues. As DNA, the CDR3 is TGCGCCAGCAGCTACCTCCAGAATGGGGGGAATTCACCCCTCCACTTT. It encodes CASSYLQNGGNSPLHF.

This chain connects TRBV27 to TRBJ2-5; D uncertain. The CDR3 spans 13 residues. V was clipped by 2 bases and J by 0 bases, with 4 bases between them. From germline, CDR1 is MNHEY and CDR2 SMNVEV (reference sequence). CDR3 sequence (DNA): TGTGCCAGCAGTTTACAGTACCAAGAGACCCAGTACTTC. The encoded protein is CASSLQYQETQYF.

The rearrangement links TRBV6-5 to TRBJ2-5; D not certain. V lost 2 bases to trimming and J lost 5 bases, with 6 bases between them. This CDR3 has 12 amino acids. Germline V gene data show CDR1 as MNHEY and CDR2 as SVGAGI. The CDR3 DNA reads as TGTGCCAGCAGTTACCTCAGGGAGACCCAGTACTTC. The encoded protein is CASSYLRETQYF.

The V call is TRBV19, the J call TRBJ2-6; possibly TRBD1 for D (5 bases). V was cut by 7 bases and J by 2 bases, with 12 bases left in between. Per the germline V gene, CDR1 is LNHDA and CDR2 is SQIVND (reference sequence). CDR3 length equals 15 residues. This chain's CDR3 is CASKTVRAGANVLTF. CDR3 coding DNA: TGTGCCAGTAAAACTGTCAGGGCTGGGGCCAACGTCCTGACTTTC.

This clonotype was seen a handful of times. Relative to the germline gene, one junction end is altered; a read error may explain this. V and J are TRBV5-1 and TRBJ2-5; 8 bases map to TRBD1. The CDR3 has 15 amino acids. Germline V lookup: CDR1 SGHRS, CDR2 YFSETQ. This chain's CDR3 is CANSFDRGRQETQYF. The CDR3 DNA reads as TGCGCCAACAGCTTCGACAGGGGCCGCCAAGAGACCCAGTACTTC.

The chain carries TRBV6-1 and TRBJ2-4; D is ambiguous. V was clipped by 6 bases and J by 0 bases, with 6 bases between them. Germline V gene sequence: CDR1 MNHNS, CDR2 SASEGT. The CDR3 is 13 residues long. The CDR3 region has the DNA TGTGCCAGCAGACAGACAGCCAAAAACATTCAGTACTTC. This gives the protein CASRQTAKNIQYF.

The DNA of the CDR3 is TGCGCCAGCAGCTTGGGAGGGGGACTAGCGTCGAACACCGGGGAGCTGTTTTTT. This sequence encodes CASSLGGGLASNTGELFF. The V and J genes are TRBV5-1 and TRBJ2-2; 10 nucleotides agree with TRBD2. Trimming took 0 bases from V and 0 from J; bases not matched to a gene: 5. The V gene's germline CDR1 is SGHRS and CDR2 YFSETQ. The CDR3 loop spans 18 amino acids.

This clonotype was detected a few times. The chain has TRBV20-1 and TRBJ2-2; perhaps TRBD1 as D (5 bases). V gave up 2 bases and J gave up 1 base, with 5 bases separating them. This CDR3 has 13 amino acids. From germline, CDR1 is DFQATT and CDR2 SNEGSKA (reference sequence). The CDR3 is CSARQGNTGELFF. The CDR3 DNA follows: TGCAGTGCTAGACAGGGGAACACCGGGGAGCTGTTTTTT.

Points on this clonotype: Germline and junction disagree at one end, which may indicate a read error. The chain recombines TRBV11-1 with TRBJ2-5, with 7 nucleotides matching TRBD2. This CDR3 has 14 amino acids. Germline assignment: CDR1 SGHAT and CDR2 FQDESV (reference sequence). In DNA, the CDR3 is TGTGCCAGCAGCCTAGCGGCGAACCAAGAGACCCAGTACTTC. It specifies CASSLAANQETQYF. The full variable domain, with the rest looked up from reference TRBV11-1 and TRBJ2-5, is EAEVAQSPRYKITEKSQAVAFWCDPISGHATLYWYRQILGQGPELLVQFQDESVVDDSQLPKDRFSAERLKGVDSTLKIQPAELGDSAMYLCASSLAANQETQYFGPGTRLLVL.

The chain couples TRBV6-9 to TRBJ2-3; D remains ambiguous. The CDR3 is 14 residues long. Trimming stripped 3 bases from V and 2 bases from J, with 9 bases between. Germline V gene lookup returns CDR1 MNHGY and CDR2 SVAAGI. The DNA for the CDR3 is TGTGCCAGCAGTTACCGGGCGATCACAGATACGCAGTATTTT. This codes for CASSYRAITDTQYF.

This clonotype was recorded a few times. CDR3 sequence (DNA): TGTGCCAGCAGGGACACCCGTGGTGGCTACACCTTC. Residues: CASRDTRGGYTF. The gene calls are TRBV2 and TRBJ1-2, with TRBD1 as a possible D gene (5 bases). The V end was cut by 6 bases, the J end by 7 bases, with 12 bases between. The CDR3 covers 12 residues. Germline lookup yields CDR1 SNHLY and CDR2 FYNNEI.

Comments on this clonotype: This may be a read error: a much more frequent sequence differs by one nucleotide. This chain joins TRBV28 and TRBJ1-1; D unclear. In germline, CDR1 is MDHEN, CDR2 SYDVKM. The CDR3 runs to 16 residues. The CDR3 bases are TGTGCCAACAGTTTAGGAAGGAGCGGGTGGAACACTGAAGCTTTCTTT. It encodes CANSLGRSGWNTEAFF.

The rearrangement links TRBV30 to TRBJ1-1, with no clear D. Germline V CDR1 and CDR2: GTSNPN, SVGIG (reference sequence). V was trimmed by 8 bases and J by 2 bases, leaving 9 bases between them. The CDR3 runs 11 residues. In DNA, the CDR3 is TGTGCCACCTCCTCTAACACTGAAGCTTTCTTT. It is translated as CATSSNTEAFF.

For the CDR3, the DNA is TGTGCCAGCAGTCTCACGGACAGGGGCTATTCACCCCTCCACTTT. Residues: CASSLTDRGYSPLHF. The J gene is TRBJ1-6, the V gene TRBV27, with 9 bases fitting TRBD1. V trimming: 5 bases; J trimming: 8 bases; junction bases outside the gene matches: 7. CDR3 length: 15 amino acids. Germline V gives CDR1 MNHEY, CDR2 SMNVEV (reference sequence).

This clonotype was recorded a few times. CDR3 sequence: CASSLDAGGYGYTF. As DNA, the CDR3 is TGTGCCAGCAGCTTAGATGCAGGGGGCTATGGCTACACCTTC. The rearrangement uses TRBV7-2 and TRBJ1-2; the match to TRBD1 covers 7 bases. Germline CDR1 and CDR2: SGHTA and FQGNSA. V lost 1 base, J lost 4 bases, and 3 bases stayed unmatched. This CDR3 comprises 14 residues.

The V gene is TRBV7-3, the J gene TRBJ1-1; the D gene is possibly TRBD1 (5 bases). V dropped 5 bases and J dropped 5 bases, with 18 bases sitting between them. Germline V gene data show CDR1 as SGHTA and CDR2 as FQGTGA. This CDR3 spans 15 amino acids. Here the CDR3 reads CASSRNTGTRTEAFF. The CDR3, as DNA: TGTGCCAGCAGCAGAAACACCGGGACGCGGACTGAAGCTTTCTTT.

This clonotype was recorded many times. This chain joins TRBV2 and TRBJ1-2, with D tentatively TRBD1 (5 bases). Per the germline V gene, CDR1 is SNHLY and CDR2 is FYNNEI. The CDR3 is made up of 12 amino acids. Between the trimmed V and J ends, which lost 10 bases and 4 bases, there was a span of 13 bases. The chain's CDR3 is CANGGGGYGYTF. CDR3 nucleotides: TGTGCCAACGGTGGGGGAGGCTATGGCTACACCTTC.

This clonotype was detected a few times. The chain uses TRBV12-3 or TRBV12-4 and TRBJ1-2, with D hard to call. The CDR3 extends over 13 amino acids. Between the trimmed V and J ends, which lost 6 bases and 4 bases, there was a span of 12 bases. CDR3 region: CASSPRRTYGYTF. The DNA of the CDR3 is TGTGCCAGCAGCCCGAGGAGGACCTATGGCTACACCTTC.

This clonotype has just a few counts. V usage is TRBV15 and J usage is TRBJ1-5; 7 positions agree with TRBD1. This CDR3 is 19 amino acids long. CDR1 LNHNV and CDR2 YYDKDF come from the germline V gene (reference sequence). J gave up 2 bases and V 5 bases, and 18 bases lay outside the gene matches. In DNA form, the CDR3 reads TGTGCCACCAGCCGTATCCGACAGGGAGCGGTTTCGGGCAATCAGCCCCAGCATTTT. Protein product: CATSRIRQGAVSGNQPQHF.

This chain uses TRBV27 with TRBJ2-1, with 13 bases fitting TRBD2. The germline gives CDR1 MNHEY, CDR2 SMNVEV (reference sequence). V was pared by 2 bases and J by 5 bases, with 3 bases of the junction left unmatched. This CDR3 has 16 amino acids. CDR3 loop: CASSLRLAGGHNEQFF. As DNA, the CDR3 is TGTGCCAGCAGTTTACGACTAGCGGGAGGTCACAATGAGCAGTTCTTC.

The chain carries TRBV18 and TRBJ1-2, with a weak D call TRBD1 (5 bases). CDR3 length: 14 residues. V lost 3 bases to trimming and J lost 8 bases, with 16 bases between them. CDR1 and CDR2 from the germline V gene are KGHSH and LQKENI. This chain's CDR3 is CASSPTRGPRGYTF. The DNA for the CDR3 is TGTGCCAGCTCACCTACCCGGGGCCCGAGGGGCTACACCTTC.